The 20 T cell receptor beta chains given below trace back to one sample, sequenced in a study of T cell changes during pregnancy in multiple sclerosis. TCRdb keeps only in-frame clones here, not all; method: immunoSEQ multiplex PCR. Of 35,000 or so clones detected, roughly 93% appear once; the ten largest clones hold 4% to 4.5%. Sample: peripheral blood, taken in the second trimester of pregnancy. The receptors derive from a female donor in good health, enrolled as a control in a pregnancy study.

This clone was observed once. The gene calls are TRBV4-1 and TRBJ2-3, with no clear D. The CDR3 length is 16 residues. Germline CDR1 reads MGHRA; CDR2 reads YSYEKL. The germline V and J ends were trimmed by 1 base and 0 bases, with 11 bases remaining between them. The CDR3 nucleotides read TGCGCCAGCAGCCAAGTTAACTTAGTGAGCACAGATACGCAGTATTTT. This encodes CASSQVNLVSTDTQYF.

The V and J genes are TRBV19 and TRBJ2-3; TRBD2 matches 11 bases. The CDR3 has 15 amino acids. V lost 4 bases to trimming and J lost 14 bases; unmatched junction nucleotides: 14. Germline CDR1 LNHDA, CDR2 SQIVND (reference sequence). The CDR3 is CASSTPGLAAKVGYF. The CDR3 DNA reads as TGTGCCAGTAGTACTCCGGGACTAGCGGCCAAAGTCGGGTATTTT.

The J gene is TRBJ1-1, the V gene TRBV5-1, with TRBD1 matching 7 bases. CDR3 length: 13 amino acids. Trimming cost V 3 bases and J 4 bases; bases outside gene matches: 3. CDR1 SGHRS and CDR2 YFSETQ come from the germline V gene. The CDR3 region is CASSSTGSTEAFF. DNA of the CDR3: TGCGCCAGCAGCTCGACAGGGTCCACTGAAGCTTTCTTT.

The V call is TRBV25-1, the J call TRBJ1-3, with TRBD1 matching over 8 bases. CDR3 length: 15 amino acids. Germline loops: CDR1 MGHDK, CDR2 SYGVNS. Trimming took 2 bases from V and 2 from J; bases not matched to a gene: 2. The CDR3 coding sequence is TGTGCCAGCAGTGAAGGACAGGGAGCTGGAAACACCATATATTTT. This translates into CASSEGQGAGNTIYF.

The chain carries TRBV10-3 and TRBJ2-3; no firm D call. Germline CDR1 is ENHRY and CDR2 is SYGVKD. This CDR3 has 13 amino acids. Between the trimmed V and J ends, which lost 7 bases and 0 bases, there was a span of 8 bases. The CDR3 DNA sequence: TGTGCCATCAATCCAGATAGCACAGATACGCAGTATTTT. Amino acid sequence: CAINPDSTDTQYF.

The chain combines TRBV7-9 with TRBJ2-1; a weak D match, TRBD2 (6 bases). With 2 bases removed from V and 11 bases from J, the gap between germline ends came to 16 bases. This CDR3 spans 14 amino acids. Germline lookup yields CDR1 SEHNR and CDR2 FQNEAQ (reference sequence). The CDR3 loop reads CASSLTNLGTQQFF. The CDR3, as DNA: TGTGCCAGCAGCTTAACGAATCTTGGGACTCAGCAGTTCTTC.

This clone is a singleton in its sample. The V and J genes are TRBV27 and TRBJ2-1, with a tentative D call TRBD1 (6 bases). V lost 5 bases and J 8 bases, leaving 13 bases between the germline ends. Germline loops: CDR1 MNHEY, CDR2 SMNVEV (reference sequence). The CDR3 length is 13 residues. The CDR3 sequence is CASSKQGRDEQFF. The CDR3 DNA is TGTGCCAGCAGTAAACAGGGTAGGGATGAGCAGTTCTTC.

The chain links TRBV7-3 to TRBJ2-2, with unresolved D. This CDR3 has 19 residues. CDR1 is SGHTA, CDR2 FQGTGA, per germline. Trimming removed 5 bases from V and 1 base from J, with 23 bases in between. The CDR3 here is CASSPPSGYGSMNTGELFF. Here the CDR3 DNA reads TGTGCCAGCAGCCCCCCTTCGGGTTACGGATCCATGAACACCGGGGAGCTGTTTTTT.

The chain combines TRBV5-6 with TRBJ2-1; 12 positions agree with TRBD2. The germline gives CDR1 SGHDT, CDR2 YYEEEE. This CDR3 has 16 amino acids. Unmatched junction bases numbered 5, after V lost 0 bases and J lost 7 bases. The CDR3 nucleotides are TGTGCCAGCAGCTTGGTTTCCCTAGCGGGAGGGAATGAGCAGTTCTTC. As protein: CASSLVSLAGGNEQFF.

The chain couples TRBV10-3 to TRBJ2-2; 9 bases map to TRBD1. CDR3 length: 18 amino acids. Germline V gene data show CDR1 as ENHRY and CDR2 as SYGVKD. V lost 0 bases to trimming and J lost 5 bases; unmatched junction nucleotides: 10. The CDR3 bases are TGTGCCATCAGTGAGTCGAGAGCCGGGACAGGGATGACCGGGGAGCTGTTTTTT. This codes for CAISESRAGTGMTGELFF.

The chain recombines TRBV9 with TRBJ1-1; 7 nucleotides match TRBD1. Losses at the gene ends were 4 bases for V and 1 base for J; bases not matched to a gene: 7. The germline V gene encodes CDR1 SGDLS and CDR2 YYNGEE. The CDR3 has 15 amino acids. The chain's CDR3 is CASSPRGQGNTEAFF. In DNA, the CDR3 is TGTGCCAGCAGCCCAAGGGGGCAGGGGAACACTGAAGCTTTCTTT. The variable domain in full, with the rest retrieved from reference TRBV9 and TRBJ1-1, is DSGVTQTPKHLITATGQRVTLRCSPRSGDLSVYWYQQSLDQGLQFLIQYYNGEERAKGNILERFSAQQFPDLHSELNLSSLELGDSALYFCASSPRGQGNTEAFFGQGTRLTVV.

CDR3 in DNA: TGCGCCAGCAGCCCGGACAGTAACTATGGCTACACCTTC. Translating gives CASSPDSNYGYTF. This sequence joins TRBV5-1 and TRBJ1-2; D perhaps matches TRBD1 (6 bases). This CDR3 has 13 amino acids. V lost 4 bases, J lost 1 base, and 8 bases lay in between. Germline CDR1 and CDR2: SGHRS and YFSETQ.

This chain links TRBV7-9 with TRBJ1-2, with 9 bases identical to TRBD1. Trimming at V came to 1 base and at J to 6 bases, leaving 9 bases not matched to a gene. From germline, CDR1 is SEHNR and CDR2 FQNEAQ (reference sequence). CDR3 length: 16 amino acids. The DNA of the CDR3 is TGTGCCAGCAGCTTAGAGGTGACAGGGGGTAAAAATGGCTACACCTTC. This codes for CASSLEVTGGKNGYTF.

By share, this clone ranks as medium-sized. The chain is built from TRBV15 and TRBJ1-2, with 9 bases matching TRBD1. V was pared by 7 bases and J by 2 bases, with 11 bases of the junction left unmatched. CDR1 is LNHNV and CDR2 is YYDKDF in the germline V gene (reference sequence). This CDR3 comprises 16 residues. The CDR3 is CATTNKGQGQNYGYTF. CDR3 bases: TGTGCCACCACCAATAAGGGACAGGGCCAAAACTATGGCTACACCTTC.

This clone has more than one count but fewer than ten. The chain carries TRBV7-3 and TRBJ2-3, with 9 bases fitting TRBD1. Per germline, CDR1 SGHTA and CDR2 FQGTGA. V lost 2 bases to trimming and J lost 6 bases; unmatched junction nucleotides: 6. This CDR3 contains 15 residues. The CDR3 loop is CASSLGTGRFDTQYF. The CDR3 coding sequence is TGTGCCAGCAGCTTAGGGACAGGGAGGTTTGATACGCAGTATTTT.

V and J are TRBV21-1 and TRBJ2-7; the D segment call TRBD1 is taken from the table without a DNA check. TRBV21-1 is a pseudogene segment. This CDR3 is 15 amino acids long. CDR3 amino acids: CASSKAGRNPYEQYF. The CDR3 DNA reads as TGTGCCAGCAGCAAAGCGGGCAGAAACCCCTACGAGCAGTACTTC.

J is TRBJ2-7 and V is TRBV7-9; 12 positions match TRBD1. V dropped 7 bases and J dropped 4; count of bases not matched to a gene: 8. Germline values: CDR1 SEHNR, CDR2 FQNEAQ (reference sequence). This CDR3 has 15 amino acids. The chain's CDR3 is CASIPPGQGAYEQYF. The DNA for the CDR3 is TGTGCCAGCATCCCACCGGGACAGGGGGCTTACGAGCAGTACTTC.

CDR3 loop: CASSTDDRGFRNTIYF. CDR3 DNA: TGTGCCAGCAGTACCGACGACAGGGGATTTCGAAACACCATATATTTT. The V call is TRBV25-1, the J call TRBJ1-3; 8 bases map to TRBD1. Per germline, CDR1 MGHDK and CDR2 SYGVNS. V was clipped by 5 bases and J by 5 bases; unmatched bases: 11. The CDR3 totals 16 residues.

V and J are TRBV19 and TRBJ1-5; D might be TRBD1 (5 bases). Germline CDR1 is LNHDA and CDR2 is SQIVND (reference sequence). The V end was cut by 8 bases, the J end by 0 bases, with 11 bases between. This CDR3 spans 14 amino acids. CDR3 residues: CASSQGNSNQPQHF. Written as DNA, the CDR3 is TGTGCCAGTTCTCAGGGTAATAGCAATCAGCCCCAGCATTTT.

V gene TRBV10-3 combines with J gene TRBJ2-7; a possible D gene is TRBD2 (5 bases). CDR1 and CDR2 (germline): ENHRY, SYGVKD. This CDR3 spans 11 amino acids. Trimming took 8 bases from V and 11 from J, leaving 16 bases between them. CDR3 loop: CAIEASSEEYF. CDR3 bases: TGTGCCATCGAAGCCTCTTCGGAGGAGTACTTC.